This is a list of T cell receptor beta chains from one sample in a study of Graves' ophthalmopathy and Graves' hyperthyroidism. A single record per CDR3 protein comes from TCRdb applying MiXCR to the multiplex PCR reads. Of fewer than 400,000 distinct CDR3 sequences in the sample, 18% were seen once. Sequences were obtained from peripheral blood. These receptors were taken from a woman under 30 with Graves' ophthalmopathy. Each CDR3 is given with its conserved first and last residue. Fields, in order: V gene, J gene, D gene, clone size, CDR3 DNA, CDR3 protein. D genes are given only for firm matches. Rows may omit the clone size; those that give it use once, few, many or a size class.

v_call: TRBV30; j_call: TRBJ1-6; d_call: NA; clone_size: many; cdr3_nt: TGTGCCTGGAGTGTATCGGGGGCTTCACCCCTCCACTTT; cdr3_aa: CAWSVSGASPLHF
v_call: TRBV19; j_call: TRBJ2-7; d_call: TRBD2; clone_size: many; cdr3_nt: TGTGCCAGTAGTTCGGCCATAGCGGGGAATTTCTACGAGCAGTACTTC; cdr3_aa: CASSSAIAGNFYEQYF
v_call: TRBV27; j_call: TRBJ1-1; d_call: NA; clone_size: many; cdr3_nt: TGTGCCAGCAGCCCCAGAGGGGTCCCTGAAGCTTTCTTT; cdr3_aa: CASSPRGVPEAFF
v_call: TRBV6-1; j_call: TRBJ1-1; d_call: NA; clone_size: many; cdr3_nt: TGTGCCAGCAGTGCTACGACAGGCTTAGCTTTCTTT; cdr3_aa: CASSATTGLAFF
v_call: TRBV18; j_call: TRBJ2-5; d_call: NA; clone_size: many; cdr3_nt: TGTGCCAGCTCACCTGGACAGAGGGAGACCCAGTACTTC; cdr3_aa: CASSPGQRETQYF
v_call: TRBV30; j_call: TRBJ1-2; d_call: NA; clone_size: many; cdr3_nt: TGTGCCTGGAGTGTATCGGGGACGCGGGGCTACACCTTC; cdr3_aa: CAWSVSGTRGYTF
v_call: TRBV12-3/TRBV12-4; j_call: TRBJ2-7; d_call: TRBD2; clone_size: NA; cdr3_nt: TGTGCCAGCAGTTTAAAAGCGGGAGTTGAGCAGTACTTC; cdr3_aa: CASSLKAGVEQYF
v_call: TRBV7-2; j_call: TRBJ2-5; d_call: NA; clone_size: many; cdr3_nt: TGTGCCAGCAGCTTGGGCGGAGGGCCAGAAGAGACCCAGTACTTC; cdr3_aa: CASSLGGGPEETQYF
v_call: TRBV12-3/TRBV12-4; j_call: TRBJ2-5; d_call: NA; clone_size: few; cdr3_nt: TGTGCCAGCAGTTGGGGGTTTGTCCAAGAGACCCAGTACTTC; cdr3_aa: CASSWGFVQETQYF
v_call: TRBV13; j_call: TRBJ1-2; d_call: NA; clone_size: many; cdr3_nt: TGTGCCAGCAGCTTAGGCCAGAAACTCTATGGCTACACCTTC; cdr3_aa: CASSLGQKLYGYTF
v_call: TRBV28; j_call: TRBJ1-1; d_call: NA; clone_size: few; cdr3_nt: TGTGCCAGCAGTACTTGGGACACCTCTGAAGCTTTCTTT; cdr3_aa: CASSTWDTSEAFF
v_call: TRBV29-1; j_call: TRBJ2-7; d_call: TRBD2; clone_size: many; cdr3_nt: TGCAGCGTTTGGGAGGGGCGAAACGAGCAGTACTTC; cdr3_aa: CSVWEGRNEQYF
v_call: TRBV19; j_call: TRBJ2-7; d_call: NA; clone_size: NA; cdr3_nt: TGTGCCAGTAGCACATTGGACGGGCCCCACGAGCAGTACTTC; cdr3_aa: CASSTLDGPHEQYF
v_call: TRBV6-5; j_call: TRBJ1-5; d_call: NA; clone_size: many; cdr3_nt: TGTGCCAGCAGTTACGAGGGTAGAGGGGGGCCCCAGCATTTT; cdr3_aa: CASSYEGRGGPQHF
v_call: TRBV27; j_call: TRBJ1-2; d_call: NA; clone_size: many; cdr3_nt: TGTGCCAGCAGTCCTTTCCAGGGCTCCTATGGCTACACCTTC; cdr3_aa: CASSPFQGSYGYTF
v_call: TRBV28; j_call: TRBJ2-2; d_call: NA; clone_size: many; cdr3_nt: TGTGCCAGCAATCCAGGACAGAATACCGGGGAGCTGTTTTTT; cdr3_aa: CASNPGQNTGELFF
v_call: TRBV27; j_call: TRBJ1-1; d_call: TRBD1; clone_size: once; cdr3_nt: TGTGCCAGCAGGCAGGGGGGATCTGAAGCTTTCTTT; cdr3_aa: CASRQGGSEAFF
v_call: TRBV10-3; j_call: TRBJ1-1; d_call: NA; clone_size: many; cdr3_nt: TGTGCCATCAGTCCTACAGGACCGAACACTGAAGCTTTCTTT; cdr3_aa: CAISPTGPNTEAFF
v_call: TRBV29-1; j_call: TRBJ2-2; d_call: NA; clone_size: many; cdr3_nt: TGCAGCGTTGGTCAGGAGAGCAACACCGGGGAGCTGTTTTTT; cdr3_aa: CSVGQESNTGELFF
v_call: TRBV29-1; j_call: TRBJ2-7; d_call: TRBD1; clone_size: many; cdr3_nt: TGCAGCGTGAGGACAGGGCCCTACGAGCAGTACTTC; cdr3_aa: CSVRTGPYEQYF
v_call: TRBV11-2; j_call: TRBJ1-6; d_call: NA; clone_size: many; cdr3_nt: TGTGCCAGCAGCCCCATTCGGGGGCGCTCCTATAATTCACCCCTCCACTTT; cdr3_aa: CASSPIRGRSYNSPLHF
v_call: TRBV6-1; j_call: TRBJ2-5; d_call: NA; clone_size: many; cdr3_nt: TGTGCCAGCCAGCAGGGGCTGGAGACCCAGTACTTC; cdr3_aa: CASQQGLETQYF
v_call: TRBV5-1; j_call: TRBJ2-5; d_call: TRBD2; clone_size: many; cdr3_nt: TGCGCCAGCAGCTTGTTTCACCAGACTAGCGGAGGGAAGGAGACCCAGTACTTC; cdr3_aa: CASSLFHQTSGGKETQYF
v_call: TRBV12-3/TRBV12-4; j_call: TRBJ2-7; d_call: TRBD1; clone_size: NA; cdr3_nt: TGTGCCAGCGAACAGGGGGGCAACGAGCAGTACTTC; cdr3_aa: CASEQGGNEQYF
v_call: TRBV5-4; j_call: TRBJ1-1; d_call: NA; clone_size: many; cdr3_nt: TGTGCCAGCAGCCCGCCGGGGGAAAGGACTGAAGCTTTCTTT; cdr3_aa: CASSPPGERTEAFF
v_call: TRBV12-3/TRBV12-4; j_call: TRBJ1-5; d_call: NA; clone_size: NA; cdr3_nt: TGTGCCAGCAGCCCGGGAAGAGTACAGCCCCAGCATTTT; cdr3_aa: CASSPGRVQPQHF
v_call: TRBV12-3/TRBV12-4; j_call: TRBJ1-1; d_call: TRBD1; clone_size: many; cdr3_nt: TGTGCCAGCAGCCACGGCTCCGGGACAGGGGGGACTGAAGCTTTCTTT; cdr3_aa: CASSHGSGTGGTEAFF
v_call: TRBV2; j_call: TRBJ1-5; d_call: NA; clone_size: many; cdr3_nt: TGTGCCAGCAAAGAGGAGGGGATCGGTCAGCCCCAGCATTTT; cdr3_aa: CASKEEGIGQPQHF
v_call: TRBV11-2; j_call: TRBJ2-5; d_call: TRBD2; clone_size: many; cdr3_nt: TGTGCCAGCAGCTTAGTACTAGCGGGAGAAGAGACCCAGTACTTC; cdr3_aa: CASSLVLAGEETQYF
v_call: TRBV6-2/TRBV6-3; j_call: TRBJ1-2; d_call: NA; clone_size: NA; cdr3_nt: TGTGCCAGCAGTTACAAGCAGTCCCACTATGGCTACACCTTC; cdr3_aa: CASSYKQSHYGYTF
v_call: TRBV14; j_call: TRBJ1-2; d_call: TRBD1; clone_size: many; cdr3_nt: TGTGCCAGCAGCGGGGACAGGGCCTATGGCTACACCTTC; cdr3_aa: CASSGDRAYGYTF
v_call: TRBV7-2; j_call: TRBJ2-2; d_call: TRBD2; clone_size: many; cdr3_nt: TGTGCCAGCAGCTGGGCTAGCGGGAACACCGGGGAGCTGTTTTTT; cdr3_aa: CASSWASGNTGELFF
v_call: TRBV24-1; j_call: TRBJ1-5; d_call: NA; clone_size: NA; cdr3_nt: TGTGCCACCAGTGATTCGGAAAGGGGAAGGAGCAATCAGCCCCAGCATTTT; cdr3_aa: CATSDSERGRSNQPQHF
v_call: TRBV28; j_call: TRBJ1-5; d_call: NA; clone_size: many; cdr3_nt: TGTGCCAGCAGTTTCCTACGACAGACCAATCAGCCCCAGCATTTT; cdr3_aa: CASSFLRQTNQPQHF
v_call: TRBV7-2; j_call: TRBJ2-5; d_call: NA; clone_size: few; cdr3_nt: TGTGCCAGCAGCTTAGTTCGGGACCCCCTGGACACCCAGTACTTC; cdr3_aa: CASSLVRDPLDTQYF
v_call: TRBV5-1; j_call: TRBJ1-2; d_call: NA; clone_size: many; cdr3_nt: TGCGCCAGCAGCTTGGATGCGGGAAACTATGGCTACACCTTC; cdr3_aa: CASSLDAGNYGYTF
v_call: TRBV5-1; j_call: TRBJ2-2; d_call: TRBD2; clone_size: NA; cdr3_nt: TGCGCCAGCGCAAAGACTAGCGGGAGTCTCGGGGAGCTGTTTTTT; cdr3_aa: CASAKTSGSLGELFF
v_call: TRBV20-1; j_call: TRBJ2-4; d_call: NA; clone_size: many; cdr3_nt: TGCAGTGCTGCGCCGGGACACCAAGCCAAAAACATTCAGTACTTC; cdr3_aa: CSAAPGHQAKNIQYF
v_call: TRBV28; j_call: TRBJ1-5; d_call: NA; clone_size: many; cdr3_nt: TGTGCCAGCAGTGGTAATCAGCCCCAGCATTTT; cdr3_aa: CASSGNQPQHF
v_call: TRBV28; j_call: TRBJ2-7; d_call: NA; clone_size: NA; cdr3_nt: TGTGCCAGCAGCACCGGACCTTTAACCGTCCACGAGCAGTACTTC; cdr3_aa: CASSTGPLTVHEQYF
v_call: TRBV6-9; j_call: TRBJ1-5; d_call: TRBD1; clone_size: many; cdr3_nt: TGTGCCAGCAGACACCCCCCTCCCCCCGACAGGGGGAAGGATGGCAATCAGCCCCAGCATTTT; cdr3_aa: CASRHPPPPDRGKDGNQPQHF
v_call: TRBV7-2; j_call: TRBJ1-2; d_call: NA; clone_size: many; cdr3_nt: TGTGCCAGCAGCTCCCGGACCGCCCTGGACTATGGCTACACCTTC; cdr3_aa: CASSSRTALDYGYTF
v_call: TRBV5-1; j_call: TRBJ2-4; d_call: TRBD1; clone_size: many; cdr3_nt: TGCGCCAGCAGTCCAGACAGGGACGGAAACATTCAGTACTTC; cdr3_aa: CASSPDRDGNIQYF
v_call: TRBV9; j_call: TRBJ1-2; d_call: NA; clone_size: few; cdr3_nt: TGTGCCAGCAGCGAGGCTTTACGGGGGGGTAAATATGCCTACACCTTC; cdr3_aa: CASSEALRGGKYAYTF
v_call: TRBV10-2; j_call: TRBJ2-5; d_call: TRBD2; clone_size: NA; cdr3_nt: TGCGCCAGCAGTCCGCTGGGACTAGCGGGAGGGAGAGAGACCCAGTACTTC; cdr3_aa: CASSPLGLAGGRETQYF
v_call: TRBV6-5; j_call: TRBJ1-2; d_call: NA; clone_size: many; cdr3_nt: TGTGCCAGCAGTTACTCCCCGGGACAACTTCTTTTCACCTTC; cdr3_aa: CASSYSPGQLLFTF
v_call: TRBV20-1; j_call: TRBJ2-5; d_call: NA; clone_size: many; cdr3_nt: TGCAGTGCTAGACCCAGGGGAAGGGAGACCCAGTACTTC; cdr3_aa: CSARPRGRETQYF
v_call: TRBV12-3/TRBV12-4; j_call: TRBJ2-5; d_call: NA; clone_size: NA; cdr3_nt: TGTGCCAGCAGTTTAAGGGACATTCCATTAAAAGAGACCCAGTACTTC; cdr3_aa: CASSLRDIPLKETQYF
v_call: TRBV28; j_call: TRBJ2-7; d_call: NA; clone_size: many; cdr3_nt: TGTGCCAGGGTCCATGACGAGCAGTACTTC; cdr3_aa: CARVHDEQYF
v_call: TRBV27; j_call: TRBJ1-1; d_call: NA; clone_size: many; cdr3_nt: TGTGCCAGCACTGATGACATGAACACTGAAGCTTTCTTT; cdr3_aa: CASTDDMNTEAFF
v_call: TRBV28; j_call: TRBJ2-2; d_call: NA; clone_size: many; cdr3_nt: TGTGCCAGCAGTAGCGACCGAGGCAGGAACACCGGGGAGCTGTTTTTT; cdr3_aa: CASSSDRGRNTGELFF
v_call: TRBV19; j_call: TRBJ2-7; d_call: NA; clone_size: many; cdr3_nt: TGTGCCAGTAGTATAGATACGACAGGCTACGAGCAGTACTTC; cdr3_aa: CASSIDTTGYEQYF
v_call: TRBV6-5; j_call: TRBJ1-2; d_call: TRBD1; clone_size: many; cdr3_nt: TGTGCCAGCACAATACTAGGGACAGGGCCCAACACCTTC; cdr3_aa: CASTILGTGPNTF